This TCR beta chain emerged from a study of T cell changes during pregnancy in multiple sclerosis. Trimming took off 0 bases at V and 6 bases at J, with 11 bases between the two ends. The CDR3 consists of 14 residues. Per the germline V gene, CDR1 is MNHEY and CDR2 is SVGAGI. The data were produced by immunoSEQ multiplex PCR, yet TCRdb's version contains in-frame clones alone and is incomplete. The sample carries tens of thousands of clones, approximately 91% recorded once. The receptor's source is a female donor in good health, serving as a control in a pregnancy study. Some clones in this sample may be carry-over from other donors' samples. The V gene is TRBV6-5, the J gene TRBJ1-1; a possible D gene is TRBD1 (6 bases). The sequencing used PBMCs, collected in the first trimester of pregnancy. The chain's CDR3 is CASSYSQGSPEAFF. Written as DNA, the CDR3 is TGTGCCAGCAGTTACTCACAGGGATCCCCTGAAGCTTTCTTT.